Listed here are 15 T cell receptor beta chains from one sample, sequenced in a study of T-cell memory formation after mild COVID-19. TCRdb recomputed calls from the 5' RACE reads with MiXCR, one row per CDR3 protein. The repertoire includes roughly 450,000 distinct CDR3 sequences, around a sixth of them detected once, and over 9% sits in the top ten. Sequenced: PBMCs or a T cell subset sorted from them (not recorded which). The source is an adult woman who had mild COVID-19 (a few samples of this study predate the infection). Cell type and time point are not known.

V is TRBV24-1 and J is TRBJ2-7; D not certain. The CDR3 totals 9 residues. The germline CDR1 and CDR2 sequences are KGHDR and SFDVKD. Trimming pared 11 bases from V and 5 bases from J, leaving 6 bases between. CDR3 sequence: CARSHEQYV. The CDR3 coding sequence is TGTGCCAGATCCCACGAGCAGTACGTC.

This clonotype has only a few counts. The rearrangement uses TRBV2 and TRBJ2-1, with 12 bases fitting TRBD1. The CDR3 covers 15 residues. Germline CDR1 and CDR2: SNHLY and FYNNEI. Unmatched junction bases numbered 7, after V lost 6 bases and J lost 7 bases. The CDR3 protein is CASSIGTGGGNEQFF. CDR3 sequence (DNA): TGTGCCAGCAGCATCGGGACAGGGGGCGGGAATGAGCAGTTCTTC.

The V call is TRBV6-2 or TRBV6-3, the J call TRBJ2-3; D call uncertain. Trimming removed 8 bases from V and 2 bases from J, with 8 bases in between. CDR3 length: 12 amino acids. Germline V lookup: CDR1 MNHEY, CDR2 SVGEGT. CDR3 nucleotides: TGTGCCAGCGGAACTTCCACAGATACGCAGTATTTT. It yields the protein CASGTSTDTQYF.

This clonotype was counted a few times. The chain joins TRBV27 to TRBJ2-5, with 9 bases aligning to TRBD1. This CDR3 has 16 amino acids. Trimming removed 5 bases from V and 3 bases from J; junction bases left unmatched: 10. Germline-derived CDR1 and CDR2 are MNHEY and SMNVEV (reference sequence). CDR3 DNA sequence: TGTGCCAGCAGTAACGCACCGGGGACAGGGAAAGAGACCCAGTACTTC. This sequence encodes CASSNAPGTGKETQYF.

This clonotype was seen at least ten times. The chain recombines TRBV3-1 with TRBJ2-6; D unresolved. The CDR3 has 19 amino acids. The V gene's germline CDR1 is LGHDT and CDR2 YNNKEL (reference sequence). The V and J ends lost 4 bases and 0 bases respectively, with 19 bases between them. The CDR3 DNA sequence: TGTGCCAGCAGCCGATTCCTTGGACGTCGGAGCTCTGGGGCCAACGTCCTGACTTTC. Encoded protein: CASSRFLGRRSSGANVLTF.

This chain joins TRBV5-5 and TRBJ2-1; weak D call: TRBD2 (5 bases). The CDR3 is 16 residues long. The V gene lost 7 bases and the J gene lost 0 bases, with 17 bases spanning the gap. Germline CDR1 and CDR2: SGHKS and YYEKEE (reference sequence). For the CDR3, the DNA is TGTGCCAGCGATGAGGGATGGCGTCCCTCCTACAATGAGCAGTTCTTC. Protein sequence: CASDEGWRPSYNEQFF.

This rearrangement joins TRBV5-6 to TRBJ1-2; the D is unclear. CDR3 length: 15 residues. The germline V gene encodes CDR1 SGHDT and CDR2 YYEEEE. Trimming removed 0 bases from V and 4 bases from J, with 13 bases in between. This CDR3 is CASSLVAAGGYGYTF. The CDR3 coding sequence is TGTGCCAGCAGCTTGGTGGCAGCAGGCGGCTATGGCTACACCTTC.

This clonotype was seen only a few times. The chain carries TRBV7-9 and TRBJ2-5; 11 bases fit TRBD1. The CDR3 totals 15 residues. The V and J ends lost 10 bases and 2 bases, in that order; junction bases with no gene match: 9. CDR1 and CDR2 (germline): SEHNR, FQNEAQ (reference sequence). CDR3 amino acids: CATTSGQGVQETQYF. CDR3 in DNA: TGTGCCACCACCTCGGGACAGGGGGTTCAAGAGACCCAGTACTTC.

This clonotype came up a few times. The gene calls are TRBV5-1 and TRBJ1-6; possible D gene TRBD1, 6 bases. Germline V gene sequence: CDR1 SGHRS, CDR2 YFSETQ. V was cut by 4 bases and J by 11 bases, with 10 bases left in between. The CDR3 has 12 amino acids. The chain's CDR3 is CASSQDSPPLHF. For the CDR3, the DNA is TGCGCCAGCAGCCAGGACAGCCCACCCCTCCACTTT.

There are a few counts of this clonotype. V gene TRBV7-6 combines with J gene TRBJ2-3; D uncertain. Trimming pared 3 bases from V and 3 bases from J, leaving 7 bases between. This CDR3 is built from 13 residues. Germline CDR1 is SGHVS and CDR2 is FNYEAQ. CDR3 in amino acids: CASSFMVTDTQYF. The CDR3 DNA follows: TGTGCCAGCAGCTTCATGGTTACAGATACGCAGTATTTT. Combining the CDR3 with reference TRBV7-6 and TRBJ2-3 gives the whole variable domain GAGVSQSPRYKVTKRGQDVALRCDPISGHVSLYWYRQALGQGPEFLTYFNYEAQQDKSGLPNDRFSAERPEGSISTLTIQRTEQRDSAMYRCASSFMVTDTQYFGPGTRLTVL.

This chain uses TRBV6-5 with TRBJ2-3, with a tentative D call TRBD2 (6 bases). The CDR3 extends over 17 amino acids. Germline V lookup: CDR1 MNHEY, CDR2 SVGAGI. Trimming removed 6 bases at V and 1 base at J, with 20 bases between. The CDR3 nucleotides read TGTGCCAGCAGCCCGGGACTTAGCGGCCTGGGCACAGATACGCAGTATTTT. Translating gives CASSPGLSGLGTDTQYF.

The chain recombines TRBV28 with TRBJ2-7, with D unclear. The CDR3 totals 15 residues. Germline V gene sequence: CDR1 MDHEN, CDR2 SYDVKM. V was clipped by 2 bases and J by 1 base, with 12 bases between them. The CDR3 protein is CASSLALGYSYEQYF. In nucleotides, the CDR3 is TGTGCCAGCAGTTTAGCCTTGGGGTATTCCTACGAGCAGTACTTC. The variable domain in full, with the rest retrieved from reference TRBV28 and TRBJ2-7, is DVKVTQSSRYLVKRTGEKVFLECVQDMDHENMFWYRQDPGLGLRLIYFSYDVKMKEKGDIPEGYSVSREKKERFSLILESASTNQTSMYLCASSLALGYSYEQYFGPGTRLTVT.

In this sample, this clonotype turned up a few times. This chain links TRBV5-1 with TRBJ2-3; no clear D. CDR1 SGHRS and CDR2 YFSETQ come from the germline V gene. Trimming removed 3 bases at V and 2 bases at J, with 7 bases between. This CDR3 has 13 amino acids. This CDR3 is CASSWADTDTQYF. The DNA of the CDR3 is TGCGCCAGCAGCTGGGCGGACACAGATACGCAGTATTTT.

In this sample, this clonotype turned up many times. The chain carries TRBV27 and TRBJ1-5; D gene unclear. This CDR3 has 13 residues. V lost 2 bases and J lost 9, with 11 bases in between. The germline CDR1 and CDR2 sequences are MNHEY and SMNVEV (reference sequence). The CDR3 protein is CASSLEEAAPQHF. The CDR3 DNA sequence: TGTGCCAGCAGTTTAGAGGAGGCGGCGCCCCAGCATTTT.

The V call is TRBV12-3 or TRBV12-4, the J call TRBJ1-1, with D perhaps matching TRBD1 (5 bases). This CDR3 spans 14 amino acids. V lost 6 bases and J 0 bases, leaving 11 bases between the germline ends. CDR3 DNA sequence: TGTGCCAGCAGCTGGGACCCCATGAACACTGAAGCTTTCTTT. Protein product: CASSWDPMNTEAFF.